This T cell receptor beta chain was identified during a study of CD8+ T cells in alopecia areata. With regard to this clone: Its antigen remains unknown.

Study conclusions and caveats: Scalp sample sequencing also detects resident alphabeta T cells of normal skin. Especially in alopecia totalis/universalis, lesional scalp showed greater clonality than normal scalp did. It was less clear whether patients shared TCRs than it was in mice, possibly because of HLA.

CDR1 is SGHRS and CDR2 is YFSETQ in the germline V gene. This CDR3 has 17 amino acids. Unmatched junction bases numbered 13, after V lost 4 bases and J lost 6 bases. Sequencing relied on a cDNA template that was reverse transcribed from extracted RNA. Assay used: immunoSEQ multiplex PCR; TCRdb lists only in-frame clones, some missing. The sample holds around 150,000 clones, 55% seen once. V gene TRBV5-1 combines with J gene TRBJ2-3; 11 bases map to TRBD2. The sample consisted of CD4+ T cells sorted from blood. The source of this sequence is a human donor in good health. The CDR3: CASSPSTSGMGSDTQYF. The CDR3 coding sequence is TGCGCCAGCAGCCCGTCGACTAGCGGGATGGGATCGGATACGCAGTATTTT. The full variable domain, rest sourced from reference TRBV5-1 and TRBJ2-3, is KAGVTQTPRYLIKTRGQQVTLSCSPISGHRSVSWYQQTPGQGLQFLFEYFSETQRNKGNFPGRFSGRQFSNSRSEMNVSTLELGDSALYLCASSPSTSGMGSDTQYFGPGTRLTVL.